This T cell receptor (beta chain) came from a study of T cells in Graves' hyperthyroidism and ophthalmopathy. Broader study findings: The blood repertoire included most of the expanded thyroid clonotypes above 0.001.

There are 14 residues in the CDR3. Germline CDR1 GTSNPN, CDR2 SVGIG (reference sequence). The V end lost 6 bases, the J end lost 10 bases, and 19 bases lay between the germline ends. Regions amplified from RNA transcripts were the TCR beta CDR3 regions. TCR CDR3 underwent first-round RT-PCR with the HTBI primer set. MiXCR, applied by TCRdb to the multiplex PCR reads, yields one record per CDR3 protein. Among 550,000 to 700,000 distinct CDR3 sequences listed, roughly 50% were seen once. Comment on this clonotype: Antigen specificity is unknown.

This receptor was identified in an adult woman with Graves' disease, either hyperthyroidism or ophthalmopathy (not recorded which). The rearrangement uses TRBV30 and TRBJ1-6; no definite D call. Specimen: peripheral blood or thyroid tissue (not recorded which). This CDR3 reads CACHSAPRWSPLHF. The CDR3, as DNA: TGTGCCTGCCATAGTGCCCCCCGTTGGTCACCCCTCCACTTT.